Sequencing of this TCR beta chain was carried out in a study of Ad26.COV2.S vaccination and SARS-CoV-2 variants. Study-level information: By the intramuscular route, Ad26.COV2.S was given once, or twice 56 days apart.

Trimming removed 0 bases from V and 2 bases from J, with 11 bases in between. The germline gives CDR1 MGHRA, CDR2 YSYEKL. The CDR3 extends over 16 amino acids. Repertoires were generated with immunoSEQ multiplex PCR, while TCRdb's copy carries only in-frame clones and drops some. The sample holds hundreds of thousands of clones, 80% to 95% seen once. As for this clone: Its target is unknown.

Specified treatment: roughly 20 received Ad26.COV2.S at low or high dose, single or two shots; five or six received placebo; per-sample allocation not given. Repertoires come from day 63 after the first vaccine or placebo injection. An adult donor aged 18-55 years was enrolled in Boston. The study, taken as a whole, reports: Reportedly, after vaccination the spike-specific CD8+ and CD4+ T cell responses displayed substantial breadth. Similar non-spike TCR breadth was observed in recipients of vaccine and of placebo.

This sequence joins TRBV4-1 and TRBJ1-5, with D possibly matching TRBD1 (5 bases). The sequence came from a person aged 18-65 years who received the Ad26.COV2.S COVID-19 vaccine or a placebo. The sample was peripheral blood, taken in a trial of Ad26.COV2.S vaccine versus placebo. The CDR3 nucleotides read TGCGCCAGCAGCCAAGAGGGGGTGCAGGGCAATCAGCCCCAGCATTTT. This codes for CASSQEGVQGNQPQHF.